The clone carrying this T cell receptor beta chain has more than one count but fewer than ten. Authors' processing steps: Quantification of nucleated cells was approximated via reference gene primer amplification. Libraries were prepared by immunoSEQ multiplex PCR; TCRdb keeps only in-frame clonotypes and omits some of them. V, J and clone size reflect that table, while D and trimming were determined from the DNA. The data show about 110,000 clones, over 80% seen once. Per germline, CDR1 SGHTA and CDR2 FQGTGA. CDR3 length: 19 amino acids. J gave up 0 bases and V 1 base, and 12 bases lay outside the gene matches. These data originate in a study of blood T cell repertoires in COVID-19. Study as a whole: Sites in the United States, Italy and Spain provided acute and convalescent COVID-19 samples. PBMCs, B-cell-depleted T cells, or T cells were the source of the cDNA or gDNA that made up the material.

The chain employs TRBV7-3 and TRBJ2-1; 7 bases map to TRBD2. The sample consisted of peripheral blood. This sequence was found in a woman in her 70s with acute or convalescent COVID-19. The CDR3 loop reads CASSLNPLTSDLSYNEQFF. CDR3 DNA sequence: TGTGCCAGCAGCTTAAACCCCCTTACTAGCGACCTCTCCTACAATGAGCAGTTCTTC.